This T cell receptor (beta chain) derives from a study of T cell responses to AZD1222 COVID-19 vaccine (TCRdb year 2021). With respect to the entire study: A total of more than 230 trial participants underwent TCR sequencing, of whom 207 had received two doses of AZD1222 and some 25 had received two doses of the MenACWY control vaccine. Trial participants were enrolled by age into 18-55, 56-69 and 70-plus year subgroups, with approximately 150, 28 and 58 TCR-sequenced participants respectively.

As to this clone: This clone's antigen is unknown. One base away there is no much larger clone; base qualities are not given.

The CDR3 regions of human TCRbeta chains were analyzed by immunosequencing. As for the authors' bioinformatics: TCRs in the repertoires were matched against a reference library of SARS-CoV-2-specific TCRs that had been generated with the MIRA antigen-specificity platform. Breadth was defined as the fraction of unique TCRs that were SARS-CoV-2-associated. Depth was defined as the fraction of total T cells that were SARS-CoV-2-associated. Using the MIRA data, each spike-specific TCR was assigned both to the spike region to which the TCR was reactive and to a CD4 or CD8 class. Log10-transformed breadth and depth values were compared by one-way ANOVA with Sidak's multiple comparisons tests. The source is immuneACCESS, and TCRdb retained only in-frame sequences with V and J called. Part of the clones is not carried over; for the studies checked, unresolved V genes explain less than half of this, and the remainder is unexplained. Clonal size and the V and J genes are those of that table, whereas D and trimming came from the DNA. For this sample there are some 120,000 clones; roughly 88% appear just once. About 17% of the sample comes from the top ten.

Beyond this particular receptor, the publication reports: Nearly half of unique spike-specific TCRs reportedly recognized epitopes outside regions mutated in the B.1.351 and B.1.1.7 variants. No day 14 peak-response samples were available, so repertoires were characterized only after the peak T cell response. CD4 TCRs associated with the vaccine covered the entire spike protein, and the dominant responses were in regions 160-218 and 743-854. Conclusions about previously exposed vaccinees are limited because only six or seven AZD1222 recipients were SARS-CoV-2 seropositive at baseline. In the small 56-69-year group, the increase in depth fell short of significance, most likely because of low power. After two AZD1222 doses, spike-specific TCR breadth and depth were significantly higher than at day 0 and than in MenACWY recipients. Participants were mostly white British and included more females than males, and it was suggested by the authors that clonal diversity may have been underestimated.

Deletion took 7 bases off V and 7 bases off J, with a span of 17 bases between the germline ends. Inclusive of the bounding cysteine and phenylalanine, the CDR3 is 13 residues long. Only the CDR3 region is kept as DNA, spanning 39 bases read in frame from base 1. The CDR1 and CDR2 encoded by the germline V gene are SNHLY and FYNNEI. This sample's time point label indicates: baseline before first vaccination. The treatment or condition tag for this specimen amounts to: meningococcal conjugate vaccine given as trial control. Samples from vaccinated people were obtained from the UK trials COV001 and COV002, which included a single-blind randomized controlled phase 2/3 trial of AZD1222 (ChAdOx1 nCoV-19) in healthy adults. For TCRbeta chain sequencing, PBMC samples were collected from trial participants at day 0 and at day 28 after the second dose.

Here the sequenced sample was peripheral blood, taken on day 0 of MenACWY control vaccination. The chain is assembled from TRBV2 and TRBJ2-7, with TRBD1 perhaps the D gene, on 7 matching bases. This receptor was taken from an adult in good health. The sequence in DNA is TGTGCCAGCACCTCAGGGGGGTTCTTGGAGCAGTACTTC. Translated, this gives CASTSGGFLEQYF.